Listed below are T cell receptor beta chains from one sample, sequenced in a study of regulatory T cells in long-lasting Graves disease. MiXCR, run by TCRdb on the multiplex PCR reads, gives a single entry per CDR3 protein. The data show hundreds of thousands of distinct CDR3 sequences, with about 14% seen just once and 8% to 10% held by the top ten. These data were also reused for a study on T cells in Graves' hyperthyroidism and ophthalmopathy.

The sequenced sample was peripheral blood mononuclear cells (PBMCs), obtained at new diagnosis, from a patient treated with antithyroid drugs. The receptors originated from a man aged 25 to 45 with Graves disease. Each CDR3 is given with its conserved first and last residue. The D gene is left open where the match is weak. Size is omitted from some rows. Given values are once, few, many or a class for expanded clones.

V	size	D	J	DNA	CDR3
TRBV12-3/TRBV12-4	few	TRBD2	TRBJ2-1	TGTGCCAGCAGTCGGGGGGGAGTCTCCTACAATGAGCAGTTCTTC	CASSRGGVSYNEQFF
TRBV20-1	.	TRBD1	TRBJ1-2	TGCAGTGCTAGAAACCTGGACAGGGGGCGGGGGGGCTACACCTTC	CSARNLDRGRGGYTF
TRBV9	many	TRBD1	TRBJ1-5	TGTGCCAGCAGCGTAGAAGGGGGGACAGGGGGCCAGCATTTT	CASSVEGGTGGQHF
TRBV20-1	many	TRBD1	TRBJ2-1	TGCAGTGCCGCGGACAGGGCAAACTACAATGAGCAGTTCTTC	CSAADRANYNEQFF
TRBV20-1	few	.	TRBJ2-4	TGCAGTGCCCAAAACGTAGCCAAAAACATTCAGTACTTC	CSAQNVAKNIQYF
TRBV30	many	.	TRBJ2-7	TGTGCCTGGAGTGTGGGGGCCGGGGCAGCCTACGAGCAGTACTTC	CAWSVGAGAAYEQYF
TRBV10-1	.	.	TRBJ2-1	TGCGCCAGCAGCCCCGGGGTGAATGAGCAGTTCTTC	CASSPGVNEQFF
TRBV11-2	many	TRBD1	TRBJ2-7	TGTGCCAGCAGCACCTCTTCGGGACAGGGATACGAGCAGTACTTC	CASSTSSGQGYEQYF
TRBV11-2	many	.	TRBJ2-7	TGTGCCAGCAGCTTCGAAGGCCTCTACGAGCAGTACTTC	CASSFEGLYEQYF
TRBV7-9	many	.	TRBJ1-4	TGTGCCAGCAGCTTAGTGGGACCCGGAGATGAAAAACTGTTTTTT	CASSLVGPGDEKLFF